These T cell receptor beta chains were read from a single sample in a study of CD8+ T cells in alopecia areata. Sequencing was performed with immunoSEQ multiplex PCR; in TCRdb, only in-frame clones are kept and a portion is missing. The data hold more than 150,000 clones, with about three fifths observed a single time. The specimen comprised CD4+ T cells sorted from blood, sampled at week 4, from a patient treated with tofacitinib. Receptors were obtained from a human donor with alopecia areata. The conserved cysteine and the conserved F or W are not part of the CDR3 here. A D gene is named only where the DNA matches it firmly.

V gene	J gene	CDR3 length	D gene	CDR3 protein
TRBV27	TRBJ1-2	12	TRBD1	ASSLTDRVRSYT
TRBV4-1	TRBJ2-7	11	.	ASSQDTPYEQY
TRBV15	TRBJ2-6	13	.	ATSRDNGGANVLT
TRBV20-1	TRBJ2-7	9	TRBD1	SARDQGAQY
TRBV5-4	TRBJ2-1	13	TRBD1	ASSLDRGTYNEQF
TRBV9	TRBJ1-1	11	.	ASSDRQKGEAF
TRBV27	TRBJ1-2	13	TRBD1	ASSPGTERNYGYT
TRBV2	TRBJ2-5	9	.	ASSPQETQY
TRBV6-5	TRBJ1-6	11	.	ASSSRDNSPLH
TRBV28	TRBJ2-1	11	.	ASSRPLPNEQF
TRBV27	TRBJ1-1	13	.	ASSQGGRGNTEAF
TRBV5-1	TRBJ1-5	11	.	ASSYDGEGAQH
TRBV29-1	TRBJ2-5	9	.	SGRQEETQY
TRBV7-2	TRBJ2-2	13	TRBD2	ASSSSGGLPGELF
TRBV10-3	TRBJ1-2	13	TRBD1	AITTGTGVDYGYT
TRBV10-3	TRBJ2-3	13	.	AISDTGSSTDTQY
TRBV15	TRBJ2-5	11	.	ATSSPQGGTQY
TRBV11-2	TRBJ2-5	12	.	ASRTGRHQETQY
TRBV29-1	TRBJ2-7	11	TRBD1	SVPGTGLYEQY
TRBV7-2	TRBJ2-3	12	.	ASSLGTFTDTQY
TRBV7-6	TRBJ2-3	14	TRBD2	ASSQTGGGSPDTQY
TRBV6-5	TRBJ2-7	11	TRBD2	ASSLAGASEQY
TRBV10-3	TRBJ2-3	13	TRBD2	AISVAGGPVDTQY
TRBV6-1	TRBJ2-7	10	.	ASSQTRYEQY
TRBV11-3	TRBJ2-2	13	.	ASSEVYANTGELF
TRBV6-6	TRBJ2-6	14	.	ASSYGGNSGANVLT
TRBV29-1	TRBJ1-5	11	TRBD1	SVGDRGGQPQH
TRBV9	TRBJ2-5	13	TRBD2	ASSGVLAGGETQY
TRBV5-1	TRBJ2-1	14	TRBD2	ASSPKSGGAYNEQF
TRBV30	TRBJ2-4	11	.	AWSGGAKNIQY
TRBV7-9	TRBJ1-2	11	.	ASRLDGRYGYT
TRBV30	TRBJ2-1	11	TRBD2	AWSVTSGWEQF
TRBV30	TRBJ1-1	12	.	AWSRHTGNTEAF
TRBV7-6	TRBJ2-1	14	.	ASTPLVGGAGDEQF
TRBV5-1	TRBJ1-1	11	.	ASSRGQKAEAF
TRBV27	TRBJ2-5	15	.	ASSSPMRGGRQETQY
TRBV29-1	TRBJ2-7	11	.	SVRGFSSYEQY
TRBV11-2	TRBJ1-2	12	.	ASTSGRWDYGYT
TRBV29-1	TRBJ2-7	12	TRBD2	SVGTGGRTYEQY
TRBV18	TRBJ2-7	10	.	ASSPRDYEQY
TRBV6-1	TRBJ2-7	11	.	ASSETGVREQY
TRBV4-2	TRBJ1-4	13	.	ASSQGSGDYEKLF
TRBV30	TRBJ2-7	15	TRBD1	AWRTGGTLSPYYEQY
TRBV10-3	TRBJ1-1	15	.	AISESPADGTNTEAF
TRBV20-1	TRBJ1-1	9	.	SASDRTEAF
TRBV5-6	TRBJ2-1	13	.	ASSPTGHSYNEQF
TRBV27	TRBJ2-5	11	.	ASRPPFQETQY
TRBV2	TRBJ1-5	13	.	ASSPRSGTNQPQH
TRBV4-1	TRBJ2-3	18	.	ASSQDRARTDRPSTDTQY
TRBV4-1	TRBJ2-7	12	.	ASSQRQVSYEQY
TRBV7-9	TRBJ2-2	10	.	ASIPAEGELF
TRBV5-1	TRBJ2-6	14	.	ASSLAEGAGANVLT
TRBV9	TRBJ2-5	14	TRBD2	ASSVSSGGGAETQY